This TCR beta chain was documented in a study of PD-1 blockade in mismatch repair-deficient tumors. Findings and limits, study-wide: After pembrolizumab, tumor-resident clones rose rapidly, then generally contracted before radiologic responses.

The repertoire was sequenced with immunoSEQ multiplex PCR; TCRdb's copy has only in-frame clones and lacks some. Here the sample spans 80,000 to 130,000 clones, under 90% being singletons. The CDR3 totals 16 residues. Points on this clone: Its antigen is currently unknown.

All patients were mismatch repair deficient, assessed by either PCR or immunohistochemistry. This chain connects TRBV21-1 to TRBJ1-3; TRBD1 reflects the table's D call only, with no check against the DNA. TRBV21-1 is termed a pseudogene. The sequence derives from an adult with mismatch repair-deficient cancer. The material was peripheral blood, obtained 36 weeks after starting pembrolizumab. The CDR3 loop is CASSTRTGSPGNTIYF. The CDR3 DNA follows: TGTGCCAGCAGCACCAGAACAGGGTCCCCTGGAAACACCATATATTTT.